The present T cell receptor (beta chain) was sequenced within a study of post-analysis software for immune sequencing data. Note on this clonotype: The antigen is undetermined.

Study-level results: Patients showed TRBV5-6, TRBV5-1 and TRBV20-1 among a few TRBV segments more frequent than in controls. Strong co-clustering by F measure was seen for same-batch samples.

Carried by the TCR beta cDNA libraries were unique molecular identifiers. Between about 0.95 and 11 million T cells gave rise to approximately 520,000 cDNA molecules. TCRdb reprocessed the PCR reads via MiXCR and lists one record per CDR3 protein. The sample shows roughly 180,000 distinct CDR3 sequences, around 30% of them seen only once. Germline V gene data show CDR1 as MNHNY and CDR2 as SVGAGI (reference sequence). Trimming stripped 5 bases from V and 4 bases from J, with 17 bases between. This CDR3 is 15 amino acids long. The chain is built from TRBV6-6 and TRBJ1-2; perhaps TRBD1 as D (6 bases). The origin of this receptor is a girl aged 5-17 years with multiple sclerosis. Source material: blood. The CDR3 is CASSPRQASFYGYTF. DNA for the CDR3: TGTGCCAGCAGTCCCCGACAGGCTTCTTTCTATGGCTACACCTTC.